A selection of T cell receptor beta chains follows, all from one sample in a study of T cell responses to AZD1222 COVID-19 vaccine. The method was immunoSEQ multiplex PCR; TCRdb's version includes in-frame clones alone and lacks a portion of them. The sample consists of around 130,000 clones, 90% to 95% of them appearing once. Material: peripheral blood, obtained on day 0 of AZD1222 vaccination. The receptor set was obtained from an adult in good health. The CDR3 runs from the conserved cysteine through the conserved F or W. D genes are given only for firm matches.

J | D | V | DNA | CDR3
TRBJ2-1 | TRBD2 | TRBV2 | TGTGCCAGCAGACTAGCGGGAGGCCGGGGGGAGCAGTTCTTC | CASRLAGGRGEQFF
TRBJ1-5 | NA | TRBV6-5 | TGTGCCAGCAGTTACCGCGGGGGGGGTAATCAGCCCCAGCATTTT | CASSYRGGGNQPQHF
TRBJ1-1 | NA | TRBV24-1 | TGTGCCACCGAGGGACAACCGAACACTGAAGCTTTCTTT | CATEGQPNTEAFF
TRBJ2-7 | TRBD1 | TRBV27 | TGTGCCAGCAGTACGGACAGGGGTCACTCCTACGAGCAGTACTTC | CASSTDRGHSYEQYF
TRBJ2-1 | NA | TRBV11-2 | TGTGCCAGCAGCTCCTTTGCCGGTCGGTCTCTCAATGAGCAGTTCTTC | CASSSFAGRSLNEQFF
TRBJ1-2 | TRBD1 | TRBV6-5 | TGTGCCAGCAGCCTCCAGGGGGTCTATGGCTACACCTTC | CASSLQGVYGYTF
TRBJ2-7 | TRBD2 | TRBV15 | TGTGCCACCAGCCTTACGCCAGGACTAGCGAGTGAGCAGTACTTC | CATSLTPGLASEQYF
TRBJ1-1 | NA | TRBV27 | TGTGCCAGCAGCCACCGCAGTGGGGGCACTGAAGCTTTCTTT | CASSHRSGGTEAFF